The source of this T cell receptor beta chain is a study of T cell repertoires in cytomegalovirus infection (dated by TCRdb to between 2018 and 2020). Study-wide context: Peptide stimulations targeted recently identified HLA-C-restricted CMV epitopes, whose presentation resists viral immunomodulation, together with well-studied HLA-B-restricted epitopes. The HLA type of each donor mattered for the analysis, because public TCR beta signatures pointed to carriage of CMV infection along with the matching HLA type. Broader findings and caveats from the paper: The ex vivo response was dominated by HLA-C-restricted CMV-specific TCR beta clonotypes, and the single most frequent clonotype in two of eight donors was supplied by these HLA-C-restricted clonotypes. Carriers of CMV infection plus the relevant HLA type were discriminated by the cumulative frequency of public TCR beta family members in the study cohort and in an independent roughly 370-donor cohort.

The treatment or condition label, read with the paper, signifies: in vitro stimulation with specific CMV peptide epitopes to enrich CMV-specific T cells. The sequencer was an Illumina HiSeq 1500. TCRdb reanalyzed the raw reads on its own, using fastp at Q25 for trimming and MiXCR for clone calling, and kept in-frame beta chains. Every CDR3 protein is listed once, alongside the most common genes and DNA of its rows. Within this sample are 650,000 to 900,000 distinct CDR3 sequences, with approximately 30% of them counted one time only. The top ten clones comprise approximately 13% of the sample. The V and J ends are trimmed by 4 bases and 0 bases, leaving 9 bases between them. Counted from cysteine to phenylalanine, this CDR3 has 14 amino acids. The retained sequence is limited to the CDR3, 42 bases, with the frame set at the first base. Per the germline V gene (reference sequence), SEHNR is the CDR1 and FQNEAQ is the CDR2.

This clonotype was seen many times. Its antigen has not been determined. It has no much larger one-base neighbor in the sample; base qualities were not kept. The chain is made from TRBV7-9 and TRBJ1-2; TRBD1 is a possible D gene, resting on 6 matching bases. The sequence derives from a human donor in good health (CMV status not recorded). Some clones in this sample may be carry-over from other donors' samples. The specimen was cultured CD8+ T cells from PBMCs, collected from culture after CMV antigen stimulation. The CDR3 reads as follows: CASSSGTPNYGYTF. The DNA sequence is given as TGTGCCAGCAGCTCCGGGACACCTAACTATGGCTACACCTTC.